This entry lists 20 T cell receptor beta chains sequenced from one sample in a study of OX40 agonist ivuxolimab in advanced cancers. Sequencing used immunoSEQ multiplex PCR; TCRdb keeps in-frame clones, though not all of them. In the table there are about 81,000 clones, 85% to 95% of which are singletons. Sequenced material: CD4+ or CD8+ T cells sorted from blood, taken in a trial of the OX40 agonist ivuxolimab. The receptors stem from an adult with an advanced solid tumor such as melanoma, head and neck, liver or kidney cancer.

This sequence joins TRBV27 and TRBJ2-7; tentatively, D is TRBD2 (6 bases). Per germline, CDR1 MNHEY and CDR2 SMNVEV (reference sequence). V was pared by 4 bases and J by 4 bases, with 14 bases between. This CDR3 has 14 amino acids. CDR3 loop: CASSYGGGLYEQYF. CDR3 nucleotides: TGTGCCAGCAGTTATGGGGGAGGTTTGTACGAGCAGTACTTC.

The chain uses TRBV5-4 and TRBJ1-2; TRBD1 matches at 9 bases. J was trimmed by 6 bases and V by 4 bases; bases with no gene match: 7. Per germline, CDR1 SGHNT and CDR2 YYREEE (reference sequence). This CDR3 is built from 14 residues. This CDR3 is CASSPGTGWDGYTF. The CDR3 DNA sequence: TGTGCCAGCAGCCCCGGGACAGGGTGGGATGGCTACACCTTC.

The J gene is TRBJ2-2, the V gene TRBV29-1; possibly TRBD1 or TRBD2 for D (5 bases each). CDR3 length equals 13 residues. CDR1 and CDR2 from the germline V gene are SQVTM and ANQGSEA. V lost 7 bases and J lost 0, with 9 bases in between. In DNA, the CDR3 is TGCAGCGGGGGACCGGCGAACACCGGGGAGCTGTTTTTT. It is translated as CSGGPANTGELFF.

The table lists this clone with a count of one. The chain links TRBV11-1 to TRBJ2-7; possibly TRBD1 for D (5 bases). Trimming stripped 3 bases from V and 6 bases from J, with 24 bases between. Germline CDR1 SGHAT, CDR2 FQDESV (reference sequence). The CDR3 runs 17 residues. The CDR3 nucleotides are TGTGCCAGCAGCTTGGAAGGGATAAGAAGGGGCGGAAGCGAGCAGTACTTC. Translated: CASSLEGIRRGGSEQYF.

The rearrangement uses TRBV6-7 and TRBJ2-3, with D possibly matching TRBD1 (6 bases). TRBV6-7 is an ORF, with its function uncertain. CDR3 length: 16 residues. Trimming stripped 2 bases from V and 0 bases from J, with 12 bases between. The CDR3 reads CASSYAGDLSTDTQYF. CDR3 in DNA: TGTGCCAGCAGTTACGCAGGGGACCTAAGCACAGATACGCAGTATTTT.

The chain is built from TRBV6-5 and TRBJ2-5; D is ambiguous. The J call could be wrong; TRBJ2-7 is a better fit for the DNA end. The CDR3 has 13 residues. The germline V gene has CDR1 MNHEY and CDR2 SVGAGI. The CDR3 DNA is TGTGCCAGCAGTTTATCAGGCCGCTACGAGCAGTACTTC. Translation: CASSLSGRYEQYF.

J is TRBJ1-2 and V is TRBV27; 7 nucleotides line up with TRBD1. Germline trimming cut 6 bases from V and 5 bases from J; bases unmatched to any gene: 3. Germline CDR1 and CDR2: MNHEY and SMNVEV (reference sequence). The CDR3 extends over 12 amino acids. The CDR3 DNA sequence: TGTGCCAGCAGCCCAGGGGGGTATGGCTACACCTTC. This gives the protein CASSPGGYGYTF.

The rearrangement uses TRBV5-6 and TRBJ1-2; TRBD1 might be the D (5 bases). CDR3 size: 15 residues. Germline CDR1 is SGHDT and CDR2 is YYEEEE. With 0 bases removed from V and 5 bases from J, the gap between germline ends came to 14 bases. The CDR3 region is CASSLGPRDWYGYTF. CDR3 sequence (DNA): TGTGCCAGCAGCTTGGGACCCAGGGATTGGTATGGCTACACCTTC.

This chain joins TRBV18 and TRBJ1-4; no definite D call. V was shortened by 3 bases and J by 0 bases, with 8 bases between the two germline ends. Germline assignment: CDR1 KGHSH and CDR2 LQKENI. There are 15 residues in the CDR3. For the CDR3, the DNA is TGTGCCAGCTCACCCTACACAGCAACTAATGAAAAACTGTTTTTT. Translated: CASSPYTATNEKLFF.

The chain couples TRBV28 to TRBJ1-1, with unresolved D. The length of the CDR3 is 12 residues. With 3 bases removed from V and 2 bases from J, the gap between germline ends came to 4 bases. Germline CDR1 is MDHEN and CDR2 is SYDVKM. This CDR3 is CASSFGNTEAFF. CDR3 DNA sequence: TGTGCCAGCAGTTTCGGAAACACTGAAGCTTTCTTT.

This chain uses TRBV4-1 with TRBJ1-5; tentative D call: TRBD1 (6 bases). Trimming took 4 bases from V and 5 from J, leaving 12 bases between them. The V gene's germline CDR1 is MGHRA and CDR2 YSYEKL. This CDR3 has 14 residues. The DNA for the CDR3 is TGCGCCAGCAGCCCCGGGGGCGACTATCAGCCCCAGCATTTT. This encodes CASSPGGDYQPQHF.

The chain links TRBV19 to TRBJ1-1; 7 positions match TRBD1. V shed 8 bases and J 0 bases; nucleotides not matched to a gene: 3. Germline V gene lookup returns CDR1 LNHDA and CDR2 SQIVND (reference sequence). The CDR3 loop spans 13 amino acids. This CDR3 reads CASSTGVNTEAFF. Written as DNA, the CDR3 is TGTGCCAGTTCTACAGGGGTGAACACTGAAGCTTTCTTT.

This chain links TRBV19 with TRBJ2-1; D might be TRBD1 (6 bases). The CDR3 has 13 amino acids. Germline assignment: CDR1 LNHDA and CDR2 SQIVND (reference sequence). V lost 7 bases to trimming and J lost 4 bases, with 11 bases between them. For the CDR3, the DNA is TGTGCCAGTAAAGAACAGGGTTACAATGAGCAGTTCTTC. It specifies CASKEQGYNEQFF.

The rearrangement uses TRBV5-1 and TRBJ2-1; 7 bases are shared with TRBD1. Germline lookup yields CDR1 SGHRS and CDR2 YFSETQ. The CDR3 length is 16 residues. Trimming took 4 bases from V and 4 from J; bases not matched to a gene: 11. CDR3 amino acids: CASSLGTGTEYNEQFF. The CDR3 bases are TGCGCCAGCAGCCTCGGGACCGGGACAGAGTACAATGAGCAGTTCTTC.

This sequence joins TRBV6-1 and TRBJ1-2, with D tentatively TRBD1 (5 bases). The CDR3 loop spans 11 amino acids. CDR1 is MNHNS and CDR2 is SASEGT in the germline V gene. Trimming cost V 6 bases and J 7 bases, with 9 bases left between them. The CDR3 loop reads CASRGPIGYTF. As DNA, the CDR3 is TGTGCCAGCAGGGGGCCTATTGGCTACACCTTC.

This chain joins TRBV12-5 and TRBJ2-7; D might be TRBD1 or TRBD2, each matching 5 bases. V was pared by 0 bases and J by 4 bases, with 19 bases between. Germline assignment: CDR1 LGHNT and CDR2 FRNRAP. CDR3 size: 17 residues. CDR3 residues: CASGLVLGRDGEYEQYF. In DNA form, the CDR3 reads TGTGCTAGTGGTTTGGTACTTGGCAGGGACGGCGAGTACGAGCAGTACTTC.

This chain uses TRBV11-3 with TRBJ1-5; a possible D gene is TRBD1 (6 bases). Germline CDR1 SGHNT, CDR2 YENEEA. The CDR3 consists of 17 residues. Deletions cut 5 bases from V and 2 bases from J, with 19 bases between. The CDR3 region has the DNA TGTGCCAGCAGCACCGAGGGGGAACAGGGAGGCAATCAGCCCCAGCATTTT. Translating gives CASSTEGEQGGNQPQHF.

The gene calls are TRBV28 and TRBJ1-2; 7 bases fit TRBD1. CDR3 length: 12 residues. CDR1 is MDHEN, CDR2 SYDVKM, per germline. Trimming took 7 bases from V and 4 from J; bases not matched to a gene: 3. CDR3 region: CASTRGIYGYTF. CDR3 nucleotides: TGTGCCAGCACCAGGGGGATCTATGGCTACACCTTC.

This clone appeared once. The chain has TRBV7-9 and TRBJ2-7; 7 bases match TRBD1. After removal of 4 bases from V and 1 base from J, the junction contained 7 bases not matched to a gene. Germline V gives CDR1 SEHNR, CDR2 FQNEAQ (reference sequence). The CDR3 is 15 residues long. The CDR3 reads CASSSDRIVSYEQYF. The CDR3 DNA follows: TGTGCCAGCAGCTCGGACAGGATAGTATCCTACGAGCAGTACTTC. Variable domain in full (rest from reference TRBV7-9 and TRBJ2-7): DTGVSQNPRHKITKRGQNVTFRCDPISEHNRLYWYRQTLGQGPEFLTYFQNEAQLEKSRLLSDRFSAERPKGSFSTLEIQRTEQGDSAMYLCASSSDRIVSYEQYFGPGTRLTVT.

V usage is TRBV10-3 and J usage is TRBJ1-1; D remains unclear. Per the germline V gene, CDR1 is ENHRY and CDR2 is SYGVKD. This CDR3 spans 12 amino acids. V lost 11 bases to trimming and J lost 6 bases, with 16 bases between them. The CDR3 DNA reads TGTGCCTCTGGGGAGGGAAGCGCTGAAGCTTTCTTT. Protein sequence: CASGEGSAEAFF.